This T cell receptor (beta chain) was sequenced in a study of T-cell reconstitution after alpha-beta-depleted transplantation in children. A few counts support this clonotype. Unique molecular identifiers were incorporated when the TCRbeta library was constructed. TCRdb itself ran the PCR reads through MiXCR, one entry per CDR3 protein. The table lists fewer than 550,000 distinct CDR3 sequences, over 9.5% of them singletons, with less than 15% in the top ten. The V gene lost 1 base and the J gene lost 5 bases, with 14 bases spanning the gap. Germline V CDR1 and CDR2: LNHNV, YYDKDF (reference sequence). This CDR3 is built from 15 residues.

This sequence joins TRBV15 and TRBJ1-2; D is uncertain. The sequences come from PBMCs, mostly from graft donor cells, collected 180 days after TCRalphabeta/CD19-depleted stem cell transplant. The TCR comes from a female patient aged 2-9 years who had a stem cell transplant for aplastic anemia, so the T cells may come from the graft donor. The chain's CDR3 is CATSRARTEEYGYTF. The CDR3 DNA sequence: TGTGCCACCAGCAGAGCCCGGACGGAAGAGTATGGCTACACCTTC.